Listed here are 19 T cell receptor beta chains from one sample, sequenced in a study of blood T cell repertoires in COVID-19 (dated by TCRdb to 2020 to 2022). Libraries came from the immunoSEQ multiplex PCR assay. TCRdb holds this immuneACCESS table with in-frame rearrangements only. Some clones are missing; in checked studies, unresolved V genes explain under half, and the rest has no known cause. A total of a few hundred thousand clones appear in this sample, less than 85% of them only once. Jointly, the top ten make up about 3.4% of the sample. The sequencing input was peripheral blood. The source is a woman between 18 and 29 years old with acute or convalescent COVID-19.

The V and J genes are TRBV7-8 and TRBJ2-5; TRBD2 matches at 13 bases. Germline V lookup: CDR1 SGHVS, CDR2 FQNEAQ. The CDR3 runs to 16 residues. Trimming removed 6 bases from V and 2 bases from J; junction bases left unmatched: 6. The DNA for the CDR3 is TGTGCCAGCAGACGGACTAGCGGGAGAGCACAAGAGACCCAGTACTTC. This encodes CASRRTSGRAQETQYF.

The chain has TRBV15 and TRBJ2-7; 8 bases agree with TRBD2. The J segment lost 6 bases and the V segment lost 1 base, leaving 14 bases of the junction unmatched. The germline V gene encodes CDR1 LNHNV and CDR2 YYDKDF (reference sequence). The CDR3 length is 17 residues. CDR3 protein: CATSRAQSVGGDGEQYF. The CDR3 DNA follows: TGTGCCACCAGCAGAGCGCAGAGCGTCGGGGGGGATGGCGAGCAGTACTTC.

V is TRBV6-6 and J is TRBJ2-3, with TRBD1 matching over 8 bases. Unmatched junction bases numbered 12, after V lost 6 bases and J lost 4 bases. The germline V gene has CDR1 MNHNY and CDR2 SVGAGI (reference sequence). This CDR3 has 16 residues. CDR3 protein: CASRRTGSGQSDTQYF. The CDR3 bases are TGTGCCAGCAGGCGGACAGGGAGTGGTCAGTCAGATACGCAGTATTTT.

The CDR3 here is CASSAGLAGSSYNEQFF. CDR3 DNA sequence: TGTGCCAGCAGCGCTGGACTAGCGGGGAGCTCCTACAATGAGCAGTTCTTC. The chain is built from TRBV5-6 and TRBJ2-1, with 12 bases lining up with TRBD2. The CDR3 is made up of 17 amino acids. V lost 4 bases and J lost 0; bases outside the gene matches: 5. Germline V gene sequence: CDR1 SGHDT, CDR2 YYEEEE. The entire variable domain, with the rest obtained from reference TRBV5-6 and TRBJ2-1, is as follows: DAGVTQSPTHLIKTRGQQVTLRCSPKSGHDTVSWYQQALGQGPQFIFQYYEEEERQRGNFPDRFSGHQFPNYSSELNVNALLLGDSALYLCASSAGLAGSSYNEQFFGPGTRLTVL.

V is TRBV30 and J is TRBJ2-7; a possible D gene is TRBD2 (5 bases). V was cut by 6 bases and J by 6 bases, with 12 bases left in between. There are 11 residues in the CDR3. Germline CDR1 reads GTSNPN; CDR2 reads SVGIG (reference sequence). This CDR3 is CACGLAGEQYF. The CDR3 nucleotides read TGTGCCTGCGGGCTAGCAGGCGAGCAGTACTTC. Complete variable domain (other parts from reference TRBV30 and TRBJ2-7): SQTIHQWPATLVQPVGSPLSLECTVEGTSNPNLYWYRQAAGRGLQLLFYSVGIGQISSEVPQNLSASRPQDRQFILSSKKLLLSDSGFYLCACGLAGEQYFGPGTRLTVT.

V gene TRBV6-2 or TRBV6-3 combines with J gene TRBJ2-7, with D unresolved. Germline V CDR1 and CDR2: MNHEY, SVGEGT. The ends were cut back, 2 bases at V and 2 bases at J, with 4 bases in the middle. This CDR3 has 12 residues. The CDR3 region has the DNA TGTGCCAGCAGTTACACAGCCTACGAGCAGTACTTC. The encoded protein is CASSYTAYEQYF.

V gene TRBV10-3 combines with J gene TRBJ1-5; D call uncertain. Germline CDR1 reads ENHRY; CDR2 reads SYGVKD. This CDR3 is 13 amino acids long. Trimming removed 4 bases from V and 0 bases from J, with 4 bases in between. Here the CDR3 reads CAISADSNQPQHF. Written as DNA, the CDR3 is TGTGCCATCAGTGCAGATAGCAATCAGCCCCAGCATTTT.

The chain carries TRBV14 and TRBJ1-2; D unresolved. CDR3 length: 16 amino acids. Germline V gene data show CDR1 as SGHDN and CDR2 as FVKESK. V lost 4 bases, J lost 3 bases, and 18 bases lay in between. The CDR3 sequence is CASSPHPRGTDYGYTF. The CDR3 coding sequence is TGTGCCAGCAGCCCCCACCCACGGGGTACGGACTATGGCTACACCTTC.

The rearrangement links TRBV19 to TRBJ1-2; possible D gene TRBD1, 6 bases. V was shortened by 5 bases and J by 4 bases, with 8 bases between the two germline ends. The CDR3 has 12 amino acids. CDR1 and CDR2 from the germline V gene are LNHDA and SQIVND (reference sequence). Written as DNA, the CDR3 is TGTGCCAGTAGTTGGACAGTCTATGGCTACACCTTC. Amino acid sequence: CASSWTVYGYTF.

The CDR3 region is CASSVSELEPYNEQFF. As DNA, the CDR3 is TGTGCCAGCAGCGTCTCTGAGCTAGAACCCTACAATGAGCAGTTCTTC. The chain recombines TRBV9 with TRBJ2-1; D remains ambiguous. Germline CDR1 SGDLS, CDR2 YYNGEE. This CDR3 contains 16 residues. Trimming removed 2 bases from V and 2 bases from J, with 14 bases in between. Full variable domain (missing parts from reference TRBV9 and TRBJ2-1): DSGVTQTPKHLITATGQRVTLRCSPRSGDLSVYWYQQSLDQGLQFLIQYYNGEERAKGNILERFSAQQFPDLHSELNLSSLELGDSALYFCASSVSELEPYNEQFFGPGTRLTVL.

This clone showed up just a few times. This rearrangement joins TRBV28 to TRBJ1-2, with D perhaps TRBD1 (5 bases). From germline, CDR1 is MDHEN and CDR2 SYDVKM. Trimming pared 8 bases from V and 4 bases from J, leaving 11 bases between. The CDR3 covers 12 residues. CDR3 nucleotides: TGTGCCAGCCATCGGGGGACCTATGGCTACACCTTC. This gives the protein CASHRGTYGYTF.

The genes are TRBV7-2 and TRBJ1-5; no clear D gene. Per the germline V gene, CDR1 is SGHTA and CDR2 is FQGNSA. The CDR3 length is 13 residues. Between the trimmed V and J ends, which lost 3 bases and 5 bases, there was a span of 8 bases. CDR3 amino acids: CASSFTAHQPQHF. The CDR3 DNA reads TGTGCCAGCAGCTTTACAGCACATCAGCCCCAGCATTTT.

This chain uses TRBV2 with TRBJ1-1, with 7 bases aligning to TRBD1. Germline V gene sequence: CDR1 SNHLY, CDR2 FYNNEI. Trimming removed 6 bases from V and 1 base from J; junction bases left unmatched: 17. The CDR3 runs to 18 residues. This CDR3 reads CASRVPLLNRGGNTEAFF. In DNA, the CDR3 is TGTGCCAGCAGAGTACCACTACTAAACAGGGGTGGGAACACTGAAGCTTTCTTT.

The chain combines TRBV5-8 with TRBJ1-1, with unresolved D. CDR3 length: 11 residues. The V gene's germline CDR1 is SGHTS and CDR2 YDEGEE. V dropped 1 base and J dropped 9 bases, with 7 bases sitting between them. The CDR3: CASSLTRQAFF. Here the CDR3 DNA reads TGTGCCAGCAGCTTGACTAGACAAGCTTTCTTT.

Regarding this clone: Different DNA sequences within this sample yield the same CDR3. The V and J genes are TRBV5-1 and TRBJ2-7, with D maybe TRBD2 (5 bases). Germline values: CDR1 SGHRS, CDR2 YFSETQ. This CDR3 is 13 amino acids long. The ends were cut back, 0 bases at V and 3 bases at J, with 7 bases in the middle. Here the CDR3 DNA reads TGCGCCAGCAGCTTGGGAGGGTTCTACGAGCAGTACTTC. Translation gives CASSLGGFYEQYF. Together with reference TRBV5-1 and TRBJ2-7, the CDR3 gives the full variable domain: KAGVTQTPRYLIKTRGQQVTLSCSPISGHRSVSWYQQTPGQGLQFLFEYFSETQRNKGNFPGRFSGRQFSNSRSEMNVSTLELGDSALYLCASSLGGFYEQYFGPGTRLTVT.

J is TRBJ2-3 and V is TRBV2; a weak D match, TRBD2 (6 bases). Germline assignment: CDR1 SNHLY and CDR2 FYNNEI. Trimming cost V 6 bases and J 6 bases, with 19 bases left between them. This CDR3 comprises 15 residues. This chain's CDR3 is CASRGRSGDSDTQYF. The CDR3 region has the DNA TGTGCCAGCAGGGGCCGGTCGGGAGATTCGGATACGCAGTATTTT.

The chain couples TRBV30 to TRBJ1-6; possibly TRBD1 for D (6 bases). The CDR3 spans 14 residues. V lost 5 bases to trimming and J lost 5 bases, with 13 bases between them. Germline CDR1 reads GTSNPN; CDR2 reads SVGIG (reference sequence). The CDR3 region is CAWDEDSNNSPLHF. CDR3 sequence (DNA): TGTGCCTGGGACGAGGACAGCAATAATTCACCCCTCCACTTT.

The genes are TRBV13 and TRBJ2-4; possibly TRBD2 for D (6 bases). In germline, CDR1 is PRHDT, CDR2 FYEKMQ (reference sequence). The V end was cut by 5 bases, the J end by 0 bases, with 17 bases between. The CDR3 sequence is 17 residues long. The CDR3 sequence is CASSLLAGKEAKNIQYF. CDR3 coding DNA: TGTGCCAGCAGCCTGTTGGCGGGGAAGGAAGCCAAAAACATTCAGTACTTC.

In this sample, this clone turned up once. J is TRBJ2-7 and V is TRBV21-1; the table's D call of TRBD2 was not tested on the DNA. TRBV21-1 is a pseudogene. CDR3 length: 18 amino acids. CDR3 protein: CASSRPGGRQVSSYEQYF. Written as DNA, the CDR3 is TGTGCCAGCAGTCGGCCGGGGGGGCGCCAGGTTAGCTCCTACGAGCAGTACTTC.